Listed below are T cell receptor beta chains from one sample, sequenced in a study of T cell responses to AZD1222 COVID-19 vaccine. Measured with immunoSEQ multiplex PCR; TCRdb has only the in-frame clones, and not every one. The data contain around 180,000 clones, roughly nine tenths of them singletons. Source: peripheral blood, taken on day 0 of AZD1222 vaccination. The receptors shown here come from an adult in good health. Each CDR3 is given with its conserved first and last residue. The D gene is left open where the match is weak. The size field is filled for only some rows; it gives once, few, many or a size class.

abundance	v_gene	len	d_gene	j_gene	CDR3nt	CDR3aa
.	TRBV27	15	TRBD1	TRBJ1-2	TGTGCCAGCAGCAAGAACACCAGGGGGCTAGGTGGCTACACCTTC	CASSKNTRGLGGYTF
once	TRBV21-1	17	.	TRBJ1-5	TGTGCCAGCATCTTGGGGCAGGGGGTTAATAGCAATCAGCCCCAGCATTTT	CASILGQGVNSNQPQHF
.	TRBV14	17	.	TRBJ2-7	TGTGCCAGCAGCCAAGATCGGGGGTACAGGGGCAACTACGAGCAGTACTTC	CASSQDRGYRGNYEQYF
.	TRBV29-1	14	.	TRBJ1-1	TGCAGTATTGCGGGGGTTGAGTATCGTACTGAAGCTTTCTTT	CSIAGVEYRTEAFF
.	TRBV11-3	16	.	TRBJ2-2	TGTGCCAGCAGCTTAAGGCTTTCGGACGGCACCGGGGAGCTGTTTTTT	CASSLRLSDGTGELFF
.	TRBV9	16	.	TRBJ1-6	TGTGCCAGCAGCGTAGGCGGGGGGCCTAATAATTCACCCCTCCACTTT	CASSVGGGPNNSPLHF
.	TRBV28	15	.	TRBJ1-3	TGTGCCAGCAGTTTATGGTCTCAGCCTGGAAACACCATATATTTT	CASSLWSQPGNTIYF
.	TRBV29-1	14	.	TRBJ1-2	TGCAGCGCCCTTACGTTGGGGGGCGCCGGCGGCTACACCTTC	CSALTLGGAGGYTF
.	TRBV30	12	TRBD1	TRBJ1-2	TGTGCCTGGGGGGGACAGAACTATGGCTACACCTTC	CAWGGQNYGYTF
.	TRBV5-1	16	TRBD1	TRBJ2-1	TGCGCCAGCAGCGCCGCCGGACAGGGGGCCTACAATGAGCAGTTCTTC	CASSAAGQGAYNEQFF
.	TRBV5-1	13	.	TRBJ2-7	TGCGCCAGCAGCTTGGGTGAAGGGTACGAGCAGTACTTC	CASSLGEGYEQYF
.	TRBV7-9	14	.	TRBJ1-2	TGTGCCAGCATCGCCGGGGGGCGCAACTATGGCTACACCTTC	CASIAGGRNYGYTF
.	TRBV5-5	13	.	TRBJ1-2	TGTGCCAGCAGCCCCATTTTCCAGGCCTATTACACCTTC	CASSPIFQAYYTF
.	TRBV6-1	15	.	TRBJ2-5	TGTGCCAGCAGTGAAGATCCAGGGGTAGCAGAGACCCAGTACTTC	CASSEDPGVAETQYF
.	TRBV19	19	TRBD1	TRBJ1-3	TGTGCCAGTAGTACCCTACAAATTTGGACAGGACGCTCTGGAAACACCATATATTTT	CASSTLQIWTGRSGNTIYF
.	TRBV2	15	TRBD1	TRBJ1-2	TGTGCCAGCAGTAAGGACAGGGGATCAAACTATGGCTACACCTTC	CASSKDRGSNYGYTF
.	TRBV6-1	15	.	TRBJ1-5	TGTGCCAGCAGTGACGTTGGCAGGGGCAATCAGCCCCAGCATTTT	CASSDVGRGNQPQHF
.	TRBV10-3	14	.	TRBJ1-3	TGCGCAACGGGTTCTACGGACTCTGGAAACACCATATATTTT	CATGSTDSGNTIYF
.	TRBV19	15	TRBD1	TRBJ1-1	TGTGCCAGTAGACCTTTATCCAGGGGGAGGACTGAAGCTTTCTTT	CASRPLSRGRTEAFF
.	TRBV29-1	15	TRBD2	TRBJ2-3	TGCAGCGCCAATGGACTAGCGGGAGGAGCAGATACGCAGTATTTT	CSANGLAGGADTQYF
.	TRBV7-2	14	.	TRBJ2-7	TGTGCCAGCAGCCAGGGATTCAGGGGCCACGAGCAGTACTTC	CASSQGFRGHEQYF
once	TRBV19	15	TRBD1	TRBJ1-2	TGTGCCAGTAGTCCCGGGACAGGGGTAGTCGGTGGCTACACCTTC	CASSPGTGVVGGYTF
.	TRBV2	13	.	TRBJ2-7	TGTGCCAGCAGATTACAAGAATCGACAAGAGAGTACTTC	CASRLQESTREYF
.	TRBV6-1	15	TRBD1	TRBJ1-3	TGTGCCAGCAGTGACGGGACAGGGGGCAGAAACACCATATATTTT	CASSDGTGGRNTIYF
few	TRBV19	15	.	TRBJ2-1	TGTGCCAGTAGTCCTCCCGGGACCCGGAGCAATGAGCAGTTCTTC	CASSPPGTRSNEQFF
.	TRBV15	16	TRBD1	TRBJ2-1	TGTGCCACCAGCAGAGAGGGGGGACAGGGTACGTATGAGCAGTTCTTC	CATSREGGQGTYEQFF
.	TRBV7-9	15	.	TRBJ2-7	TGTGCCAGCAGTCCGAGGAGGCCCCTCCCCGGCGAGCAGTACTTC	CASSPRRPLPGEQYF
.	TRBV4-1	16	.	TRBJ1-1	TGCGCCAGCAGCCAAGGGACCAGGGGATTGAACACTGAAGCTTTCTTT	CASSQGTRGLNTEAFF
.	TRBV7-2	13	.	TRBJ2-6	TGTGCCAGCAGCTCAGCTGGGGCCAACGTCCTGACTTTC	CASSSAGANVLTF
.	TRBV19	17	.	TRBJ1-3	TGTGCCAGTAGTGCCACCTCGGGACGACTCTCTGGAAACACCATATATTTT	CASSATSGRLSGNTIYF
.	TRBV5-1	14	TRBD1	TRBJ1-1	TGCGCCAGCAGCTCCGGACAGGTCGGGGCTGAAGCTTTCTTT	CASSSGQVGAEAFF
.	TRBV5-4	17	TRBD2	TRBJ2-1	TGTGCCAGCGGACAGGGTTTGGGGACTAGCGGGAGCAACGAGCAGTTCTTC	CASGQGLGTSGSNEQFF
.	TRBV6-5	14	TRBD2	TRBJ2-4	TGTGCCAGCAGTCATTCTAGCGGGGCGGACATTCAGTACTTC	CASSHSSGADIQYF
few	TRBV3-1/TRBV3-2	14	.	TRBJ1-2	TGTGCCAGCAGCCGCGGACAGAATAACTATGGCTACACCTTC	CASSRGQNNYGYTF
.	TRBV5-4	13	.	TRBJ1-1	TGTGCCAGCAGCTTATATCAGGTAGGGGAAGCTTTCTTT	CASSLYQVGEAFF
.	TRBV6-6	14	TRBD1	TRBJ1-2	TGTGCCAGCAGTCTGACAGGGGGCGTCGATGGCTACACCTTC	CASSLTGGVDGYTF
.	TRBV24-1	16	.	TRBJ1-5	TGTGCCACCAGTGATCCTGGCTCAGGGAGCAATCAGCCCCAGCATTTT	CATSDPGSGSNQPQHF
.	TRBV5-1	13	.	TRBJ2-3	TGCGCCAGCAGCTCCTCCAGACCAGATACGCAGTATTTT	CASSSSRPDTQYF
.	TRBV2	14	.	TRBJ2-3	TGTGCCAGCAGCGTCGGACAGCGCACAGATACGCAGTATTTT	CASSVGQRTDTQYF
.	TRBV5-1	15	TRBD2	TRBJ2-5	TGCGCCAGCAGCCCGCGGGGGGCGAGGAGGGAGACCCAGTACTTC	CASSPRGARRETQYF
.	TRBV11-2	13	.	TRBJ1-2	TGTGCCAGCAGCTTAGACCGGGGGAACGGCTACACCTTC	CASSLDRGNGYTF
.	TRBV3-1/TRBV3-2	17	TRBD1	TRBJ2-1	TGTGCCAGCAGCCCTAATCCGGGACAGGGGGGTAACAATGAGCAGTTCTTC	CASSPNPGQGGNNEQFF
.	TRBV2	14	.	TRBJ2-7	TGTGCCAGCAGCCCACGGGGCGTCTCCTACGAGCAGTACTTC	CASSPRGVSYEQYF
once	TRBV28	15	TRBD2	TRBJ2-4	TGTGCCAGCAGTGTACCCGGGACTAGCGCGCCCATTCAGTACTTC	CASSVPGTSAPIQYF
.	TRBV19	15	.	TRBJ1-3	TGTGCCAGTAGCCAACAGGGTTCCGTTGGAAACACCATATATTTT	CASSQQGSVGNTIYF
.	TRBV10-3	12	.	TRBJ2-2	TGTGCCATCAGTGAAGGGGCAGGGGAGCTGTTTTTT	CAISEGAGELFF
.	TRBV10-1	13	TRBD2	TRBJ2-5	TGCGCCAGCAGCCACGGACTAGCGGAGACCCAGTACTTC	CASSHGLAETQYF
.	TRBV2	14	.	TRBJ1-4	TGTGCCAGCAGTGCGGGCGGTAATAATGAAAAACTGTTTTTT	CASSAGGNNEKLFF
.	TRBV6-1	13	.	TRBJ2-5	TGTGCCAGCAGTGAAAGGGTCCAAGAGACCCAGTACTTC	CASSERVQETQYF
once	TRBV25-1	16	.	TRBJ1-2	TGTGCCAGCAGTGCCCGCGGCAGGGGAGGGGACTATGGCTACACCTTC	CASSARGRGGDYGYTF
.	TRBV29-1	12	.	TRBJ2-2	TGCAGCGTTGTTGCGAACACCGGGGAGCTGTTTTTT	CSVVANTGELFF
.	TRBV3-1/TRBV3-2	14	.	TRBJ2-7	TGTGCCAGCAGCCTCGCGGCAGCGGCCCCCGAGCAGTACTTC	CASSLAAAAPEQYF